Sequencing of this TCR beta chain was carried out in a study of blood T cell repertoires in COVID-19. Germline V gene lookup returns CDR1 SGHTA and CDR2 FQGNSA. V shed 5 bases and J 3 bases; nucleotides not matched to a gene: 14. This CDR3 is 18 amino acids long. TCRdb's copy holds only in-frame clones and misses some; the assay was immunoSEQ multiplex PCR. The data contain roughly 200,000 clones, 85% to 90% of them singletons. What was sequenced was peripheral blood. The V and J genes are TRBV7-2 and TRBJ2-7; TRBD2 agrees at 12 bases. This TCR derives from a man aged 45 to 65 with acute or convalescent COVID-19. The CDR3 region is CASSLLGPTSGSYYEQYF. The CDR3 coding sequence is TGTGCCAGCAGCCTACTAGGGCCGACTAGCGGGAGTTACTACGAGCAGTACTTC.